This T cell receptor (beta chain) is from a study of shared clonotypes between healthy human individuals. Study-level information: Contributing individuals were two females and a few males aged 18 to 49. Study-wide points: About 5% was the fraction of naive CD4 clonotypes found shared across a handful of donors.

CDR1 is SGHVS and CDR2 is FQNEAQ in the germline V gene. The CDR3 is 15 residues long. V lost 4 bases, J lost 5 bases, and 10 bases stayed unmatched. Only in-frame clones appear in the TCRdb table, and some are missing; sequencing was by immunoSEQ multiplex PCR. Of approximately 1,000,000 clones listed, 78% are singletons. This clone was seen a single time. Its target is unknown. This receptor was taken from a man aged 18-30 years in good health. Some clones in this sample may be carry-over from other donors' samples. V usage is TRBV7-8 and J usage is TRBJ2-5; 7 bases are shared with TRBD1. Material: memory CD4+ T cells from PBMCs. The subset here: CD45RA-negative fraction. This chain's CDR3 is CASSSFDREWETQYF. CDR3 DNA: TGTGCCAGCAGCTCCTTCGACAGGGAATGGGAGACCCAGTACTTC.